This entry lists 4 T cell receptor beta chains sequenced from one sample in a study of blood T cells in healthy people across ages. Sample-barcoded 5' priming and a J-beta primer mix drove a second PCR of about 6 to 12 cycles. TCRdb independently ran MiXCR on the 5' RACE reads; one entry per CDR3 protein. The sample has roughly 1.7 million distinct CDR3 sequences; about 32% are singletons. Specimen: blood. These receptors originate from a woman in her thirties in good health.

The rearrangement uses TRBV27 and TRBJ2-7; weak D call: TRBD2 (6 bases). Trimming left V 5 bases short and J 2 bases short, with 16 bases between. Germline CDR1 is MNHEY and CDR2 is SMNVEV (reference sequence). The CDR3 sequence is 15 residues long. The CDR3 sequence: CASSPLGTGAYEQYF. CDR3 bases: TGTGCCAGCAGTCCCCTGGGAACGGGAGCCTACGAGCAGTACTTC.

This clonotype occurred many times. V gene TRBV5-1 combines with J gene TRBJ2-7; 7 bases fit TRBD1. The germline gives CDR1 SGHRS, CDR2 YFSETQ. The V and J ends lost 2 bases and 0 bases, in that order; junction bases with no gene match: 14. This CDR3 spans 18 amino acids. CDR3 region: CASSLLGPRTGPSYEQYF. CDR3 nucleotide sequence: TGCGCCAGCAGCTTACTTGGCCCGAGGACAGGACCCTCCTACGAGCAGTACTTC.

This clonotype was seen only a few times. The chain has TRBV9 and TRBJ2-5, with a possible D match to TRBD2 (5 bases). Trimming left V 4 bases short and J 7 bases short, with 14 bases between. Looked up from germline, CDR1 is SGDLS and CDR2 is YYNGEE. The CDR3 is 13 residues long. The DNA of the CDR3 is TGTGCCAGCAGCTCGCCGGCCCGGGGGACCCAGTACTTC. Protein sequence: CASSSPARGTQYF. Full variable domain (outside the CDR3, taken from reference TRBV9 and TRBJ2-5): DSGVTQTPKHLITATGQRVTLRCSPRSGDLSVYWYQQSLDQGLQFLIQYYNGEERAKGNILERFSAQQFPDLHSELNLSSLELGDSALYFCASSSPARGTQYFGPGTRLLVL.

Points on this clonotype: A much larger clone differs from this one at a single base, so this may be a read error. This rearrangement joins TRBV12-3 or TRBV12-4 to TRBJ2-1; tentative D call: TRBD1 (5 bases). Trimming took 7 bases from V and 9 from J, leaving 16 bases between them. The CDR3 spans 13 residues. CDR3 protein: CASNATQGFEQFF. The DNA of the CDR3 is TGTGCCAGCAATGCGACCCAGGGTTTTGAGCAGTTCTTC.